The rows below give T cell receptor beta chains drawn from one sample of a study of beta chain features in type 1 diabetes. Sequencing was performed with immunoSEQ multiplex PCR; in TCRdb, only in-frame clones are kept and a portion is missing. The sample lists around 500,000 clones, 9.5% to 12% seen once, with 0.046% in the top ten. The sample was naive CD4+ T cells from blood. Receptor source: a woman aged 18-30 years in good health. The CDR3 runs from the conserved cysteine through the conserved F or W.

v_gene,j_gene,CDR3aa
TRBV2,TRBJ2-1,CASKETSGTSSYNEQFF
TRBV30,TRBJ1-5,CAWGGSDNQPQHF
TRBV27,TRBJ1-1,CASIPQGASRMNTEAFF
TRBV5-1,TRBJ2-2,CASSITVVGTGELFF
TRBV29-1,TRBJ2-3,CSVAPADTQYF
TRBV30,TRBJ2-1,CAWSVQVYELAGVNEQFF
TRBV7-9,TRBJ2-5,CASSLVPGETQYF
TRBV23-1,TRBJ1-6,CASSLERDSYSPLHF
TRBV6-1,TRBJ2-3,CATRLGPDTQYF
TRBV9,TRBJ2-3,CASSVTGGTYTQYF
TRBV7-2,TRBJ2-4,CASSPQGNIQYF
TRBV6-4,TRBJ2-7,CASMRDSSYEQYF
TRBV7-2,TRBJ2-3,CASSFNTGDTQYF
TRBV7-2,TRBJ2-7,CASSSVLGSHYEQYF
TRBV27,TRBJ2-5,CASGAQGETQYF
TRBV10-3,TRBJ2-5,CAIGGRGETQYF
TRBV7-2,TRBJ1-2,CASSLGQGNYGYTF
TRBV14,TRBJ2-7,CASSRDYEQYF
TRBV18,TRBJ2-7,CASSPRDRGTYEQYF
TRBV4-3,TRBJ1-4,CASSHATGRDEKLFF
TRBV2,TRBJ1-4,CASMLGWGEKLFF
TRBV6-5,TRBJ2-1,CASRLSPDNEQFF
TRBV2,TRBJ1-6,CASSMDSALHF
TRBV29-1,TRBJ2-5,CSADRVQETQYF
TRBV28,TRBJ2-3,CASSLLAGSTDTQYF
TRBV18,TRBJ2-7,CASSPSGGTYEQYF
TRBV6-1,TRBJ1-5,CASSEGGSGNQPQHF
TRBV14,TRBJ1-1,CASSPLGRANTEAFF
TRBV6-1,TRBJ1-6,CASRQTIVDNSPLHF
TRBV10-3,TRBJ2-1,CAISGPGQTYNEQFF
TRBV5-4,TRBJ2-3,CASRRGLAAADTQYF
TRBV15,TRBJ2-1,CATSRGLSSSYNEQFF
TRBV9,TRBJ2-1,CASSPSVSSYNEQFF
TRBV7-3,TRBJ2-1,CASSSSPGQGSEQFF
TRBV9,TRBJ1-1,CASRRLQTLTEAFF
TRBV19,TRBJ2-3,CASSLGGTDTQYF
TRBV4-1,TRBJ1-5,CASSQVDRRNQPQHF
TRBV25-1,TRBJ2-7,CASSLASPYEQYF
TRBV29-1,TRBJ1-1,CSVARVLNTEAFF
TRBV7-9,TRBJ2-3,CASSRTSGRDTQYF
TRBV9,TRBJ1-3,CASSVDPGTSGNTIYF
TRBV10-3,TRBJ2-3,CAISVGPPRNTDTQYF
TRBV18,TRBJ2-1,CASSPPSSDEQFF
TRBV30,TRBJ1-5,CAWSGQGDQPQHF
TRBV6-6,TRBJ1-5,CASSYPGQPQHF
TRBV7-2,TRBJ2-3,CASSFTHQTSGGTDTQYF
TRBV9,TRBJ1-3,CASSVETTRRLNTIYF
TRBV9,TRBJ2-7,CASSVRGTSSYEQYF
TRBV5-1,TRBJ2-3,CASSLEEETDTQYF
TRBV4-2,TRBJ2-7,CASSQFGTGVEQYF
TRBV6-5,TRBJ1-6,CASGQNNSPLHF
TRBV2,TRBJ1-1,CASSLTDEAFF
TRBV10-3,TRBJ2-7,CAISAWTGAGEQYF
TRBV21-1,TRBJ2-3,CASSIHGHSGPAQYF
TRBV11-2,TRBJ2-7,CASRPIRGTYEQYF
TRBV29-1,-,CSVARDGYEQYF
TRBV2,TRBJ2-5,CASSSGMEETQYF
TRBV28,TRBJ2-1,CASSLPGLAWEQFF
TRBV6-5,TRBJ1-1,CASSSTGSEAFF
TRBV7-2,TRBJ1-5,CASSTRIGGGQPQHF